The entry below gives a single T cell receptor beta chain sequence along with its context. The sample is drawn from a study of blood T cell repertoires in COVID-19. The junction had 8 bases not matched to a gene; V was cut back by 6 bases and J by 0 bases. The CDR3 extends over 16 amino acids. Germline assignment: CDR1 LNHDA and CDR2 SQIVND (reference sequence). Study members were between about 18 and 89 years old and lived in 20 to 25 US regions. Cohorts were determined from participant-reported clinical history. Each exposed participant met a COVID-19 case in the 2 weeks preceding study entry. Measured with immunoSEQ multiplex PCR; TCRdb has only the in-frame clones, and not every one. The profile shows fewer than 350,000 clones, approximately 91% of them singletons.

The TCR was taken from a woman in her thirties who had been exposed to COVID-19. Sample: PBMCs or T cells enriched from blood (not recorded which). V is TRBV19 and J is TRBJ1-3; TRBD1 aligns across 7 bases. This CDR3 reads CASRNEGGLSGNTIYF. In DNA, the CDR3 is TGTGCCAGTAGGAACGAAGGGGGCCTCTCTGGAAACACCATATATTTT.